A single sample is the source of the 20 T cell receptor beta chains below, sequenced in a study of OX40 agonist ivuxolimab in advanced cancers. The protocol was immunoSEQ multiplex PCR, while the TCRdb copy is restricted to in-frame clones and leaves out a portion. Among approximately 81,000 clones listed, roughly 80% were seen once. This specimen was CD4+ or CD8+ T cells sorted from blood, taken in a trial of the OX40 agonist ivuxolimab. The receptors shown here come from an adult with an advanced solid tumor such as melanoma, head and neck, liver or kidney cancer.

The V and J genes are TRBV5-1 and TRBJ2-3; a weak D match, TRBD2 (6 bases). CDR3 size: 13 residues. Germline loops: CDR1 SGHRS, CDR2 YFSETQ. The V end was cut by 3 bases, the J end by 5 bases, with 10 bases between. The CDR3 loop reads CASSSQGGDTQYF. DNA of the CDR3: TGCGCCAGCAGCTCGCAGGGAGGAGATACGCAGTATTTT.

This chain links TRBV5-4 with TRBJ2-7, with 9 bases fitting TRBD2. J gave up 5 bases and V 4 bases, and 10 bases lay outside the gene matches. Germline V CDR1 and CDR2: SGHNT, YYREEE (reference sequence). This CDR3 has 15 amino acids. CDR3 in amino acids: CASSQRGAGAHEQYF. Written as DNA, the CDR3 is TGTGCCAGCAGCCAGCGGGGGGCAGGCGCCCACGAGCAGTACTTC. The full variable domain, rest sourced from reference TRBV5-4 and TRBJ2-7, is ETGVTQSPTHLIKTRGQQVTLRCSSQSGHNTVSWYQQALGQGPQFIFQYYREEENGRGNFPPRFSGLQFPNYSSELNVNALELDDSALYLCASSQRGAGAHEQYFGPGTRLTVT.

The chain uses TRBV5-8 and TRBJ1-3, with D hard to call. Germline V CDR1 and CDR2: SGHTS, YDEGEE. Trimming shortened V by 0 bases and J by 5 bases, and 12 bases separated the two germline ends. The CDR3 runs 15 residues. CDR3 loop: CASSLGSLPRNTIYF. The CDR3 nucleotides read TGTGCCAGCAGCTTGGGATCGCTCCCGAGAAACACCATATATTTT.

The chain has TRBV19 and TRBJ1-5; perhaps TRBD1 as D (6 bases). The CDR3 sequence is 17 residues long. Trimming removed 4 bases at V and 0 bases at J, with 16 bases between. Germline V gene data show CDR1 as LNHDA and CDR2 as SQIVND (reference sequence). CDR3 sequence (DNA): TGTGCCAGTAGTACCCCCGAGGGGGGGCGTAGCAATCAGCCCCAGCATTTT. Translation gives CASSTPEGGRSNQPQHF.

The chain joins TRBV2 to TRBJ1-5; TRBD1 is a possible D gene (5 bases). The CDR3 extends over 14 amino acids. Germline V gene data show CDR1 as SNHLY and CDR2 as FYNNEI. The V end was cut by 4 bases, the J end by 3 bases, with 10 bases between. CDR3 DNA sequence: TGTGCCAGCAGTGGGGGCACGTACAATCAGCCCCAGCATTTT. The encoded protein is CASSGGTYNQPQHF.

Here the CDR3 reads CASSPRSNTEAFF. CDR3 nucleotides: TGTGCCAGCTCACCAAGGTCCAACACTGAAGCTTTCTTT. The chain has TRBV18 and TRBJ1-1; the D is unclear. V gave up 2 bases and J gave up 2 bases, with 6 bases separating them. Germline values: CDR1 KGHSH, CDR2 LQKENI. The CDR3 consists of 13 residues.

J is TRBJ1-6 and V is TRBV19; 8 bases fit TRBD1. The germline V gene has CDR1 LNHDA and CDR2 SQIVND (reference sequence). Trimming removed 1 base from V and 6 bases from J; junction bases left unmatched: 5. CDR3 size: 16 residues. This CDR3 reads CASSIGRGQGNSPLHF. The DNA of the CDR3 is TGTGCCAGTAGTATAGGCAGGGGGCAAGGTAATTCACCCCTCCACTTT.

The rearrangement joins TRBV5-4 to TRBJ1-6; D call uncertain. The germline gives CDR1 SGHNT, CDR2 YYREEE (reference sequence). The CDR3 is 14 amino acids. V dropped 0 bases and J dropped 3 bases, with 4 bases sitting between them. The CDR3 reads CASSLDHYNSPLHF. CDR3 DNA sequence: TGTGCCAGCAGCTTGGATCACTATAATTCACCCCTCCACTTT.

This chain connects TRBV7-6 to TRBJ2-5; unclear D gene. This CDR3 is 13 amino acids long. CDR1 and CDR2 from the germline V gene are SGHVS and FNYEAQ. V shed 9 bases and J shed 2 bases, with 13 bases lying between them. CDR3: CASTRAEQETQYF. DNA of the CDR3: TGTGCCAGTACCCGGGCAGAACAAGAGACCCAGTACTTC.

This clone showed up just a few times. For the CDR3, the DNA is TGTGCCAGCAGCGTAGCGTATTGGGGAAACACCATATATTTT. Its protein product is CASSVAYWGNTIYF. This chain connects TRBV9 to TRBJ1-3; D is unresolved. V lost 0 bases, J lost 4 bases, and 8 bases lay in between. In germline, CDR1 is SGDLS, CDR2 YYNGEE. The CDR3 extends over 14 amino acids. Filled out from reference TRBV9 and TRBJ1-3, the complete variable domain reads DSGVTQTPKHLITATGQRVTLRCSPRSGDLSVYWYQQSLDQGLQFLIQYYNGEERAKGNILERFSAQQFPDLHSELNLSSLELGDSALYFCASSVAYWGNTIYFGEGSWLTVV.

The CDR3, as DNA: TGTGCCAGCAGTGGAGGCAGCACAGGCCTCTATGGCTACACCTTC. Its translation: CASSGGSTGLYGYTF. This chain uses TRBV6-6 with TRBJ1-2; weak D call: TRBD1 (5 bases). The CDR3 contains 15 residues. V was clipped by 5 bases and J by 4 bases, with 17 bases between them. The germline V gene encodes CDR1 MNHNY and CDR2 SVGAGI (reference sequence).

The CDR3 loop reads CASSELVAGGHEQYF. DNA for the CDR3: TGTGCCAGCAGTGAATTGGTGGCAGGGGGACACGAGCAGTACTTC. The chain couples TRBV6-1 to TRBJ2-7, with TRBD1 identical over 7 bases. CDR1 is MNHNS, CDR2 SASEGT, per germline. The CDR3 loop spans 15 amino acids. J gave up 5 bases and V 2 bases, and 9 bases lay outside the gene matches.

The rearrangement links TRBV6-6 to TRBJ1-1; 7 bases align to TRBD1. J lost 5 bases, V lost 0 bases, and 3 bases had no gene match. Per the germline V gene, CDR1 is MNHNY and CDR2 is SVGAGI (reference sequence). There are 14 residues in the CDR3. CDR3 nucleotides: TGTGCCAGCAGTTACTCCCAGGGGGTGACTGAAGCTTTCTTT. Translation: CASSYSQGVTEAFF.

This clone showed up just once. The gene calls are TRBV18 and TRBJ2-7; 7 bases line up with TRBD1. J was trimmed by 1 base and V by 4 bases; bases with no gene match: 10. Germline V CDR1 and CDR2: KGHSH, LQKENI. This CDR3 is built from 16 residues. The CDR3 DNA sequence: TGTGCCAGCTCACGAATAACCGGGACAGCTTCCTACGAGCAGTACTTC. Its translation is CASSRITGTASYEQYF.

The chain combines TRBV7-2 with TRBJ2-5; the D gene could be TRBD1 or TRBD2 (5 bases each). From germline, CDR1 is SGHTA and CDR2 FQGNSA. Trimming cost V 5 bases and J 9 bases, with 10 bases left between them. The CDR3 covers 11 residues. DNA of the CDR3: TGTGCCAGCAGCGAGCAGGGAGCCCAGTACTTC. Protein: CASSEQGAQYF.

The V and J genes are TRBV5-4 and TRBJ1-5; D might be TRBD1 (6 bases). Germline CDR1 SGHNT, CDR2 YYREEE (reference sequence). CDR3 length equals 15 residues. The V and J ends lost 0 bases and 5 bases respectively, with 12 bases between them. CDR3 coding DNA: TGTGCCAGCAGCTTGGCGGGGGGGCAGGATCAGCCCCAGCATTTT. Translation gives CASSLAGGQDQPQHF.

A few counts support this clone. The V and J genes are TRBV4-3 and TRBJ2-7; 15 nucleotides agree with TRBD2. V lost 1 base, J lost 8 bases, and 6 bases stayed unmatched. This CDR3 is 16 amino acids long. Germline values: CDR1 LGHNA, CDR2 YSLEER. CDR3 DNA: TGCGCCAGCAGCCAAGGGACTAGCGGGGGGGCTTATCAGCAGTACTTC. It is translated as CASSQGTSGGAYQQYF.

The count of this clone is one. V and J are TRBV7-3 and TRBJ1-2; 7 positions agree with TRBD1. V lost 2 bases, J lost 4 bases, and 10 bases stayed unmatched. CDR3 length: 16 residues. CDR1 and CDR2 (germline): SGHTA, FQGTGA. Here the CDR3 reads CASSLDGGGDFYGYTF. CDR3 bases: TGTGCCAGCAGCTTAGACGGAGGGGGCGATTTCTATGGCTACACCTTC.

V usage is TRBV15 and J usage is TRBJ2-1; the D is unclear. This CDR3 comprises 16 residues. V was clipped by 5 bases and J by 0 bases, with 14 bases between them. Looked up from germline, CDR1 is LNHNV and CDR2 is YYDKDF (reference sequence). Written as DNA, the CDR3 is TGTGCCACCAGCGGCCTCTTGGCGAGCTCCTACAATGAGCAGTTCTTC. Amino acid sequence: CATSGLLASSYNEQFF.

The gene calls are TRBV7-2 and TRBJ1-6; D call uncertain. Germline CDR1 is SGHTA and CDR2 is FQGNSA. V lost 5 bases to trimming and J lost 7 bases, with 9 bases between them. This CDR3 contains 13 residues. The CDR3 nucleotides are TGTGCCAGCAGCAAGGACCTAAATTCACCCCTCCACTTT. This translates into CASSKDLNSPLHF.